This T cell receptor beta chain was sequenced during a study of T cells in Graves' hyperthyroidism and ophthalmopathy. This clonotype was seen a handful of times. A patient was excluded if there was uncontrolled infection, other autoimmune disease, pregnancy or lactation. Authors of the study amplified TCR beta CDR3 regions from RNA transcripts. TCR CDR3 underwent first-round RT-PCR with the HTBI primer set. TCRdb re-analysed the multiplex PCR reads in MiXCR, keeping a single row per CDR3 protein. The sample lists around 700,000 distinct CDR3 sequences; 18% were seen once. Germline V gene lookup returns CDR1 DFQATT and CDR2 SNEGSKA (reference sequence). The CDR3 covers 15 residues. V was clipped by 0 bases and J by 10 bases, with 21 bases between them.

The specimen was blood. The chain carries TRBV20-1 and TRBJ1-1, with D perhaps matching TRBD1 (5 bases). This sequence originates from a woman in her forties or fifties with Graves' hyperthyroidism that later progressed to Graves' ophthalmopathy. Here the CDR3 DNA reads TGCAGTGCTAGAGACCTCGCCTCCGAGGGGAGGATAGCTTTCTTT. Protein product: CSARDLASEGRIAFF.